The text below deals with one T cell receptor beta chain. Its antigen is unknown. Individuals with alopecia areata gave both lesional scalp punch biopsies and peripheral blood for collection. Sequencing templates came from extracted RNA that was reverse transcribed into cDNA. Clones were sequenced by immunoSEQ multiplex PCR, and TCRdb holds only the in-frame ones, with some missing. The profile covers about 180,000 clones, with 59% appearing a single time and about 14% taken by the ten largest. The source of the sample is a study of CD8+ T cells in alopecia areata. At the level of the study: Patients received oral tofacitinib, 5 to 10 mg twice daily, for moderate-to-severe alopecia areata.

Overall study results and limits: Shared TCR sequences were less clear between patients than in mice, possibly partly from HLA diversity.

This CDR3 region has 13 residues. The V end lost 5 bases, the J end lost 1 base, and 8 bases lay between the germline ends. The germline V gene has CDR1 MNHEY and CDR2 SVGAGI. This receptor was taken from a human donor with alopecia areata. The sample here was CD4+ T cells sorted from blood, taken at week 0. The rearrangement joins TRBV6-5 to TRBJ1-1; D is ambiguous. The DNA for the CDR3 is TGTGCCAGCAGTCGCAATTCGAACACTGAAGCTTTCTTT. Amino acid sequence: CASSRNSNTEAFF.